This T cell receptor (beta chain) was identified during a study of T cell repertoires in cytomegalovirus infection. The wider study: CMV infection plus the matching HLA type was flagged by public TCR beta signatures.

Study-wide points: Summed public TCR beta family frequency identified CMV carriers bearing the relevant HLA. In two of eight donors, the top clonotype was HLA-C-restricted CMV-specific.

This CDR3 region has 19 residues. From germline, CDR1 is SGHNT and CDR2 YYREEE (reference sequence). TCRdb passed the reads through MiXCR, listing each CDR3 protein once. The profile shows about 130,000 distinct CDR3 sequences, approximately 9.2% of them singletons. On this clonotype: The antigen is undetermined. Germline and junction disagree at one end, which may indicate a read error.

Sequencing was performed on PBMCs. This receptor was identified in a human donor in good health (CMV status not recorded). Some clones in this sample may be carry-over from other donors' samples. This chain uses TRBV5-4 with TRBJ2-3; TRBD2 matches at 13 bases. Here the CDR3 reads CASSPGLAGVALPTNTQYF. The CDR3, as DNA: TGTGCCAGCAGCCCCGGACTAGCGGGGGTGGCGCTACCCACAAATACGCAGTATTTT.